Shown below are 11 T cell receptor beta chains from a single sample sequenced in a study of blood T cells in healthy people across ages. Next came a second PCR, run for about 6 to 12 cycles, which used a sample-barcoded 5' primer along with a J-beta primer mix. Each CDR3 protein gets one entry after TCRdb re-called the 5' RACE reads with MiXCR. The repertoire includes about 1.5 million distinct CDR3 sequences, roughly 43% of them detected once, and about 3.8% sits in the top ten. Sequencing input: blood. The receptor set was obtained from a young woman in good health.

V is TRBV4-3 and J is TRBJ2-5; TRBD1 might be the D (6 bases). The CDR3 has 14 residues. Per the germline V gene, CDR1 is LGHNA and CDR2 is YSLEER. The V gene lost 3 bases and the J gene lost 11 bases, with 19 bases spanning the gap. CDR3 region: CASSHVMGAGEQYF. Written as DNA, the CDR3 is TGCGCCAGCAGCCACGTCATGGGGGCCGGTGAGCAGTACTTC.

The chain is built from TRBV11-2 and TRBJ1-6, with D uncertain. Germline V gene sequence: CDR1 SGHAT, CDR2 FQNNGV. V was trimmed by 0 bases and J by 10 bases, leaving 10 bases between them. The CDR3 spans 14 residues. CDR3 protein: CASSLEGGYSPLHF. DNA for the CDR3: TGTGCCAGCAGCTTAGAAGGCGGTTACTCACCCCTCCACTTT.

The chain couples TRBV25-1 to TRBJ1-1; TRBD1 matches at 8 bases. The length of the CDR3 is 15 residues. V shed 0 bases, J shed 11 bases, and the junction held 11 bases outside the gene matches. Looked up from germline, CDR1 is MGHDK and CDR2 is SYGVNS. CDR3 protein: CASSEYLTGAPSAFF. DNA for the CDR3: TGTGCCAGCAGTGAATACCTGACAGGGGCCCCTTCCGCTTTCTTT.

The J gene is TRBJ2-7, the V gene TRBV3-1; the match to TRBD1 covers 11 bases. There are 14 residues in the CDR3. Germline V gene lookup returns CDR1 LGHDT and CDR2 YNNKEL (reference sequence). Trimming cost V 5 bases and J 6 bases; bases outside gene matches: 6. As DNA, the CDR3 is TGTGCCAGCAGCTTACGGACAGGGGGCGCCGAGCAGTACTTC. Its protein is CASSLRTGGAEQYF.

The rearrangement joins TRBV3-1 to TRBJ2-1, with D tentatively TRBD1 (6 bases). The CDR3 sequence is 20 residues long. V was trimmed by 0 bases and J by 2 bases, leaving 23 bases between them. CDR1 is LGHDT, CDR2 YNNKEL, per germline (reference sequence). The CDR3 loop is CASSQERGSHSALTYNEQFF. Written as DNA, the CDR3 is TGTGCCAGCAGCCAAGAAAGGGGGTCTCACAGCGCTCTTACCTACAATGAGCAGTTCTTC.

The chain joins TRBV14 to TRBJ2-5; a possible D gene is TRBD2 (7 bases). Germline CDR1 and CDR2: SGHDN and FVKESK. Trimming removed 3 bases from V and 11 bases from J, with 19 bases in between. The CDR3 contains 14 residues. Written as DNA, the CDR3 is TGTGCCAGCAGCCAGCCACAGGGAGGGAATGAGCAGTACTTC. Amino acid sequence: CASSQPQGGNEQYF.

In its sample, this clonotype was seen many times. The chain joins TRBV7-2 to TRBJ2-3; D gene unclear. CDR1 and CDR2 from the germline V gene are SGHTA and FQGNSA. The CDR3 length is 13 residues. Deletions cut 4 bases from V and 10 bases from J, with 15 bases between. CDR3 bases: TGTGCCAGCAGCTCCACCCCCCTGGTATCGCAGTATTTT. Protein sequence: CASSSTPLVSQYF. The entire variable domain, with the rest obtained from reference TRBV7-2 and TRBJ2-3, is as follows: GAGVSQSPSNKVTEKGKDVELRCDPISGHTALYWYRQSLGQGLEFLIYFQGNSAPDKSGLPSDRFSAERTGGSVSTLTIQRTQQEDSAVYLCASSSTPLVSQYFGPGTRLTVL.

Concerning this clonotype itself: A much larger clone differs by one base, so this may be a read error. The chain uses TRBV7-2 and TRBJ2-5, with TRBD1 identical over 9 bases. Germline CDR1 is SGHTA and CDR2 is FQGNSA. This CDR3 comprises 14 residues. This CDR3 is CAGSSNRGRETQYF. The CDR3 coding sequence is TGTGCCGGCAGCTCCAACAGGGGGCGAGAGACCCAGTACTTC.

The chain employs TRBV12-3 or TRBV12-4 and TRBJ1-2, with 7 bases fitting TRBD1. This CDR3 spans 14 amino acids. V lost 6 bases, J lost 4 bases, and 8 bases stayed unmatched. The CDR3: CASSGEGTVYGYTF. The CDR3 DNA sequence: TGTGCCAGCAGCGGGGAGGGGACAGTCTATGGCTACACCTTC.

The CDR3: CASSQPGQGIGEKLFF. CDR3 nucleotide sequence: TGTGCCAGCAGTCAGCCGGGACAGGGGATTGGTGAAAAACTGTTTTTT. This chain connects TRBV28 to TRBJ1-4, with 10 bases matching TRBD1. V was clipped by 5 bases and J by 7 bases; unmatched bases: 10. This CDR3 has 16 amino acids. Germline V gene sequence: CDR1 MDHEN, CDR2 SYDVKM.

The chain carries TRBV4-3 and TRBJ1-2; tentatively, D is TRBD1 (5 bases). The length of the CDR3 is 14 residues. Germline CDR1 is LGHNA and CDR2 is YSLEER. V dropped 4 bases and J dropped 0 bases, with 9 bases sitting between them. This CDR3 is CASSRAGTNYGYTF. CDR3 DNA: TGCGCCAGCAGCCGGGCAGGGACTAACTATGGCTACACCTTC.